These 17 T cell receptor beta chains were sequenced from one sample in a study of blood T cell repertoires in COVID-19. TCRdb keeps only in-frame clones here, not all; method: immunoSEQ multiplex PCR. The top ten hold approximately 9.1% of the sample, which has approximately 130,000 clones, roughly 79% seen once. Sequencing used peripheral blood. Source of these receptors: a woman aged 60-75 years with active or convalescent COVID-19.

The genes are TRBV5-4 and TRBJ2-7; TRBD2 matches at 15 bases. The V gene's germline CDR1 is SGHNT and CDR2 YYREEE (reference sequence). This CDR3 spans 17 amino acids. Unmatched junction bases numbered 4, after V lost 3 bases and J lost 0 bases. CDR3 amino acids: CASSSGTSGRSSYEQYF. The CDR3 DNA is TGTGCCAGCAGCTCCGGGACTAGCGGGAGGTCCTCCTACGAGCAGTACTTC.

The rearrangement joins TRBV5-4 to TRBJ2-3; TRBD1 matches 12 bases. V gave up 3 bases and J gave up 7 bases; unmatched junction bases: 12. Germline values: CDR1 SGHNT, CDR2 YYREEE (reference sequence). The CDR3 has 17 residues. The CDR3 DNA reads as TGTGCCAGCAGCTATCCGGGACAGGGGGCGCTTCAGAATACGCAGTATTTT. Translation: CASSYPGQGALQNTQYF.

The chain links TRBV30 to TRBJ1-5; D ambiguous. The CDR3 loop spans 14 amino acids. Trimming removed 0 bases at V and 3 bases at J, with 9 bases between. CDR1 is GTSNPN, CDR2 SVGIG, per germline (reference sequence). CDR3 coding DNA: TGTGCCTGGAGTGTACGAGGGCCCAATCAGCCCCAGCATTTT. Amino acids: CAWSVRGPNQPQHF.

This clone was counted only a few times. V is TRBV5-4 and J is TRBJ2-7, with a weak D call TRBD2 (6 bases). This CDR3 contains 14 residues. The V gene's germline CDR1 is SGHNT and CDR2 YYREEE (reference sequence). The germline V and J ends were trimmed by 1 base and 5 bases, with 13 bases remaining between them. CDR3 coding DNA: TGTGCCAGCAGCTTGAGACGGGAGCACCACGAGCAGTACTTC. Encoded protein: CASSLRREHHEQYF.

The CDR3 region has the DNA TGTGCCATCAGGCAGCGGGGGGGGAGTACGAGCACAGATACGCAGTATTTT. Protein: CAIRQRGGSTSTDTQYF. The V gene is TRBV10-3, the J gene TRBJ2-3, with 10 bases identical to TRBD2. The CDR3 has 17 amino acids. V dropped 6 bases and J dropped 0; count of bases not matched to a gene: 9. Germline V gene lookup returns CDR1 ENHRY and CDR2 SYGVKD.

The V and J genes are TRBV6-5 and TRBJ1-2, with D unclear. The CDR3 is 13 amino acids. The V and J ends lost 8 bases and 3 bases respectively, with 13 bases between them. The germline CDR1 and CDR2 sequences are MNHEY and SVGAGI. The DNA for the CDR3 is TGTGCCAGCTCACCTGACATCGACTATGGCTACACCTTC. It specifies CASSPDIDYGYTF.

The chain couples TRBV29-1 to TRBJ2-3; 8 nucleotides match TRBD1. The germline gives CDR1 SQVTM, CDR2 ANQGSEA. V was clipped by 0 bases and J by 6 bases; unmatched bases: 17. There are 18 residues in the CDR3. The CDR3 is CSVEDLGRQGSGRDTQYF. CDR3 in DNA: TGCAGCGTTGAAGATCTCGGCCGACAGGGGTCTGGTCGGGATACGCAGTATTTT.

This clone was recorded only once. The gene calls are TRBV7-2 and TRBJ2-2; a weak D match, TRBD2 (5 bases). V was pared by 4 bases and J by 4 bases, with 16 bases between. The CDR3 is made up of 16 amino acids. CDR1 is SGHTA and CDR2 is FQGNSA in the germline V gene. The CDR3 bases are TGTGCCAGCAGCTCGACGGGAAGGGTAGCCACCGGGGAGCTGTTTTTT. It specifies CASSSTGRVATGELFF. The entire variable domain, with the rest obtained from reference TRBV7-2 and TRBJ2-2, is as follows: GAGVSQSPSNKVTEKGKDVELRCDPISGHTALYWYRQSLGQGLEFLIYFQGNSAPDKSGLPSDRFSAERTGGSVSTLTIQRTQQEDSAVYLCASSSTGRVATGELFFGEGSRLTVL.

A single count supports this clone. The chain carries TRBV18 and TRBJ2-1, with 10 positions matching TRBD2. V dropped 3 bases and J dropped 2; count of bases not matched to a gene: 7. Germline CDR1 is KGHSH and CDR2 is LQKENI. This CDR3 region has 17 residues. CDR3 residues: CASSPMLAGATYNEQFF. DNA of the CDR3: TGTGCCAGCTCACCGATGCTAGCGGGGGCCACCTACAATGAGCAGTTCTTC.

The chain is built from TRBV3-1 (or the pseudogene TRBV3-2) and TRBJ1-2; D unclear. V was clipped by 4 bases and J by 8 bases, with 20 bases between them. The CDR3 is made up of 15 amino acids. CDR1 and CDR2 (germline): LGHDT, YNNKEL (reference sequence). CDR3 protein: CASSPKKVSSGGYTF. CDR3 nucleotides: TGTGCCAGCAGCCCGAAAAAGGTTTCCAGCGGGGGCTACACCTTC.

The chain employs TRBV3-1 (or the pseudogene TRBV3-2) and TRBJ2-3; 11 nucleotides align to TRBD2. CDR1 and CDR2 (germline): LGHDT, YNNKEL (reference sequence). V was pared by 2 bases and J by 6 bases, with 4 bases of the junction left unmatched. The CDR3 has 15 amino acids. For the CDR3, the DNA is TGTGCCAGCAGCCAATTTGCTAGCGGGAGGGATACGCAGTATTTT. Translating it yields CASSQFASGRDTQYF.

The rearrangement links TRBV5-1 to TRBJ1-3; no definite D call. Trimming cost V 0 bases and J 4 bases, with 11 bases left between them. The CDR3 totals 15 residues. Looked up from germline, CDR1 is SGHRS and CDR2 is YFSETQ. As DNA, the CDR3 is TGCGCCAGCAGCTTGGTGTCAGGATCAGGAAACACCATATATTTT. This translates into CASSLVSGSGNTIYF.

The V and J genes are TRBV20-1 and TRBJ1-2, with unresolved D. Germline CDR1 DFQATT, CDR2 SNEGSKA (reference sequence). This CDR3 spans 11 amino acids. Trimming shortened V by 4 bases and J by 3 bases, and 6 bases separated the two germline ends. This CDR3 reads CSAIVDYGYTF. The CDR3, as DNA: TGCAGTGCTATAGTGGACTATGGCTACACCTTC.

This clone was seen a handful of times. V gene TRBV7-2 combines with J gene TRBJ2-1, with 10 bases aligning to TRBD2. This CDR3 has 19 residues. The V segment lost 2 bases and the J segment 3 bases; nucleotides outside the gene matches: 13. Germline CDR1 and CDR2: SGHTA and FQGNSA. CDR3: CASSLMASGGPGFYNEQFF. Written as DNA, the CDR3 is TGTGCCAGCAGCTTAATGGCTAGCGGGGGACCAGGGTTCTACAATGAGCAGTTCTTC.

This chain uses TRBV7-2 with TRBJ1-6; 9 positions agree with TRBD1. From germline, CDR1 is SGHTA and CDR2 FQGNSA. The CDR3 consists of 16 residues. V was pared by 1 base and J by 7 bases, with 5 bases of the junction left unmatched. CDR3 in amino acids: CASSLGRGTGNSPLHF. The CDR3, as DNA: TGTGCCAGCAGCTTAGGTCGGGGGACAGGGAATTCACCCCTCCACTTT.

This sequence joins TRBV5-1 and TRBJ1-1; D unresolved. The CDR3 covers 15 residues. V lost 5 bases and J lost 0, with 14 bases in between. Germline V gives CDR1 SGHRS, CDR2 YFSETQ. The CDR3 here is CASSKVDGVNTEAFF. The DNA for the CDR3 is TGCGCCAGCAGTAAAGTAGACGGGGTGAACACTGAAGCTTTCTTT.

J is TRBJ1-5 and V is TRBV2; weak D call: TRBD1 (5 bases). Germline V gene lookup returns CDR1 SNHLY and CDR2 FYNNEI. V lost 4 bases, J lost 3 bases, and 10 bases lay in between. CDR3 length: 14 residues. The CDR3 DNA reads TGTGCCAGCAGTGTAAAAGGGGACAATCAGCCCCAGCATTTT. Protein sequence: CASSVKGDNQPQHF.